These 12 T cell receptor beta chains came from one sample sequenced in a study of response to subunit inactivated influenza vaccine. TCRdb ran MiXCR on the RT-PCR reads and lists one entry per CDR3 protein. The table lists about 620,000 distinct CDR3 sequences, 10% to 12% of them singletons. These data also featured in a second study, about T cells expressing NK-cell markers. From that second work: In generating TCR beta cDNA, 5'RACE template switching with UMIs was used.

The sequencing here drew on PBMCs from blood, taken on the day of vaccination. Source of these receptors: a man aged 45 to 65 who received an inactivated influenza vaccine.

This clonotype came up a few times. The chain uses TRBV10-3 and TRBJ2-7; D assignment may be TRBD1 or TRBD2 (5 bases each). CDR3 length equals 12 residues. V gave up 3 bases and J gave up 5 bases, with 8 bases separating them. Germline CDR1 is ENHRY and CDR2 is SYGVKD. CDR3: CAISDGGDEQYF. The CDR3 DNA reads as TGTGCCATCAGTGATGGGGGAGACGAGCAGTACTTC.

This clonotype has just a few counts. The chain carries TRBV12-3 or TRBV12-4 and TRBJ2-5; 11 bases fit TRBD2. The CDR3 loop spans 14 amino acids. The V gene end was trimmed by 6 bases and the J gene end by 9 bases; junction bases not matched to a gene: 9. DNA for the CDR3: TGTGCCAGCAGAACGACTAGCGGGGCCAGGGCCCAGTACTTC. Translated, it gives CASRTTSGARAQYF.

This clonotype has a handful of counts. The gene calls are TRBV27 and TRBJ2-2; 13 bases map to TRBD2. The CDR3 is made up of 15 amino acids. J lost 6 bases, V lost 2 bases, and 0 bases had no gene match. Germline V lookup: CDR1 MNHEY, CDR2 SMNVEV (reference sequence). The chain's CDR3 is CASSLGTSGAGELFF. CDR3 DNA: TGTGCCAGCAGTTTAGGGACTAGCGGGGCCGGGGAGCTGTTTTTT.

Comments on this clonotype: Germline and junction disagree at one end, which may indicate a read error. The V and J genes are TRBV2 and TRBJ1-3, with D uncertain. Germline CDR1 and CDR2: SNHLY and FYNNEI. The CDR3 consists of 15 residues. Here the CDR3 reads CASSADLLSGNTIHF. The CDR3, as DNA: TGTGCCAGCAGTGCGGACCTTCTTTCTGGAAACACCATACATTTT.

This clonotype was observed a handful of times. The chain couples TRBV7-9 to TRBJ2-7; D tentatively reads TRBD1 or TRBD2 (5 bases each). CDR3 length: 14 residues. The germline CDR1 and CDR2 sequences are SEHNR and FQNEAQ (reference sequence). Trimming pared 4 bases from V and 0 bases from J, leaving 10 bases between. Here the CDR3 reads CASSSGTNSYEQYF. CDR3 sequence (DNA): TGTGCCAGCAGCTCAGGGACGAACTCCTACGAGCAGTACTTC.

The chain uses TRBV7-3 and TRBJ2-5; TRBD2 agrees at 8 bases. V lost 5 bases and J lost 7; bases outside the gene matches: 9. This CDR3 contains 14 residues. CDR1 and CDR2 (germline): SGHTA, FQGTGA. Here the CDR3 reads CASSKSGTRGTQYF. The CDR3 coding sequence is TGTGCCAGCAGCAAATCCGGGACTAGGGGGACCCAGTACTTC.

This clonotype showed up many times. The chain couples TRBV5-1 to TRBJ2-7; 8 nucleotides agree with TRBD1. CDR3 size: 13 residues. The germline gives CDR1 SGHRS, CDR2 YFSETQ. V was pared by 4 bases and J by 6 bases, with 6 bases of the junction left unmatched. CDR3 sequence (DNA): TGCGCCAGCAGCGGTGGACAGGGTTTCGAGCAGTACTTC. Translating gives CASSGGQGFEQYF.

This clonotype occurred a few times. The rearrangement joins TRBV20-1 to TRBJ2-1; 8 positions agree with TRBD2. Germline V gene lookup returns CDR1 DFQATT and CDR2 SNEGSKA (reference sequence). With 1 base clipped from V and 7 bases from J, the junction kept 9 bases outside the gene matches. This CDR3 contains 15 residues. The chain's CDR3 is CSARASAGAENEQFF. CDR3 DNA: TGCAGTGCTAGAGCGTCAGCGGGAGCTGAGAATGAGCAGTTCTTC.

The V call is TRBV27, the J call TRBJ2-1; D gene uncertain. The CDR3 totals 13 residues. V lost 2 bases to trimming and J lost 6 bases, with 8 bases between them. Germline values: CDR1 MNHEY, CDR2 SMNVEV (reference sequence). DNA for the CDR3: TGTGCCAGCAGTTTAGGTATAGGCAATGAGCAGTTCTTC. This gives the protein CASSLGIGNEQFF.

V is TRBV12-3 or TRBV12-4 and J is TRBJ2-1; TRBD2 agrees at 14 bases. This CDR3 has 18 amino acids. The ends lost 4 bases at V and 9 bases at J; junction bases unmatched: 14. Here the CDR3 DNA reads TGTGCCAGCAGTTCTCCAGTCGAAGGGACTAGCGGGGGTCCTGAGCAGTTCTTC. As protein: CASSSPVEGTSGGPEQFF.

The chain combines TRBV28 with TRBJ2-7, with D hard to call. There are 13 residues in the CDR3. Trimming stripped 6 bases from V and 0 bases from J, with 9 bases between. Germline loops: CDR1 MDHEN, CDR2 SYDVKM. As DNA, the CDR3 is TGTGCCAGCAGGACGCCGGTCTCCTACGAGCAGTACTTC. Protein: CASRTPVSYEQYF. The whole variable domain, remainder taken from reference TRBV28 and TRBJ2-7, is DVKVTQSSRYLVKRTGEKVFLECVQDMDHENMFWYRQDPGLGLRLIYFSYDVKMKEKGDIPEGYSVSREKKERFSLILESASTNQTSMYLCASRTPVSYEQYFGPGTRLTVT.

A few counts support this clonotype. The chain uses TRBV7-2 and TRBJ2-1; the D is unclear. This CDR3 comprises 17 residues. The germline CDR1 and CDR2 sequences are SGHTA and FQGNSA. The germline V and J ends were trimmed by 1 base and 0 bases, with 13 bases remaining between them. This CDR3 reads CASSLVSTQGSYNEQFF. The CDR3 bases are TGTGCCAGCAGCTTAGTTAGTACCCAAGGCTCCTACAATGAGCAGTTCTTC.